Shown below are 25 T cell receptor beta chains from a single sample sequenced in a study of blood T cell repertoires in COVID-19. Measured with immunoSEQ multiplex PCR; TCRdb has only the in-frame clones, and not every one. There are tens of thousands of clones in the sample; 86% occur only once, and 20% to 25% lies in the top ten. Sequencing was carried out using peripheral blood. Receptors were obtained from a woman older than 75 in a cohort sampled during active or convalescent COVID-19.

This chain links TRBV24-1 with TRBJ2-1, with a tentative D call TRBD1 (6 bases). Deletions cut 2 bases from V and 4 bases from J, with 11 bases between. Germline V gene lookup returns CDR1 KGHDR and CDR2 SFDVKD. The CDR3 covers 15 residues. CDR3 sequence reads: CATSDSSDSYNEQFF. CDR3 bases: TGTGCCACCAGTGATTCCTCGGACAGTTACAATGAGCAGTTCTTC.

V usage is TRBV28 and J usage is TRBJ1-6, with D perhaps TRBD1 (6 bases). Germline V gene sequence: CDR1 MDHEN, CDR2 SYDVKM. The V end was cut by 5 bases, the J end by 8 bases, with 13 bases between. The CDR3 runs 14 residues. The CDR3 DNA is TGTGCCAGCAGTGCCGACAGGAGAGATTCACCCCTCCACTTT. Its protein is CASSADRRDSPLHF.

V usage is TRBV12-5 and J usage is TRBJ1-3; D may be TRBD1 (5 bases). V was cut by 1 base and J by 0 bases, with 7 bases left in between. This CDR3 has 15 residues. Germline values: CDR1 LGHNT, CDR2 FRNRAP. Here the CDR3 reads CASGLGQYSGNTIYF. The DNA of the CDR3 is TGTGCTAGTGGTTTGGGACAGTACTCTGGAAACACCATATATTTT.

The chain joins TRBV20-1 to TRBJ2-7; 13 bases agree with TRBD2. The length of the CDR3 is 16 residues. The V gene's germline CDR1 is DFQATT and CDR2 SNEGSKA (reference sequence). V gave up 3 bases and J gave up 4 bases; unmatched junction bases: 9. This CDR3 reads CSASPGLAGVRYEQYF. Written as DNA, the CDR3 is TGCAGTGCTAGTCCCGGACTAGCGGGAGTAAGATACGAGCAGTACTTC.

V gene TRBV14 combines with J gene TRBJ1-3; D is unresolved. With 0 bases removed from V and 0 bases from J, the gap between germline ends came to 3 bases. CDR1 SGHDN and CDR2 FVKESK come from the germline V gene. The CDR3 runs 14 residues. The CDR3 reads CASSQDLSGNTIYF. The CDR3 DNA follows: TGTGCCAGCAGCCAAGACCTCTCTGGAAACACCATATATTTT.

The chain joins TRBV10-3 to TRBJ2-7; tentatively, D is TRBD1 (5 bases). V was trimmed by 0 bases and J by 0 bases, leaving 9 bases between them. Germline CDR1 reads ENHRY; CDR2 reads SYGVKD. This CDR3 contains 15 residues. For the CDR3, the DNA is TGTGCCATCAGTGAGTCAGGGGTGAGCTCCTACGAGCAGTACTTC. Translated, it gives CAISESGVSSYEQYF.

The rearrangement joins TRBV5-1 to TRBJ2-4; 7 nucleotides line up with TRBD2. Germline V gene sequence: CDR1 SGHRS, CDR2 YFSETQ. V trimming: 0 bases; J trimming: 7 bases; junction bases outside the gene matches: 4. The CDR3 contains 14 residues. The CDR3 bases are TGCGCCAGCAGCTTGGGAGGGGAGGGGAACATTCAGTACTTC. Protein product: CASSLGGEGNIQYF.

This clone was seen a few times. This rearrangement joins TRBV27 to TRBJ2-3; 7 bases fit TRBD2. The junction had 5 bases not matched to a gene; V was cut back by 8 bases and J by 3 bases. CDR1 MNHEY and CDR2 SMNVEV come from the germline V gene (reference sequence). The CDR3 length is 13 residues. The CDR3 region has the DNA TGTGCCAGCGTAGCGGGTGGTACAGATACGCAGTATTTT. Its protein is CASVAGGTDTQYF.

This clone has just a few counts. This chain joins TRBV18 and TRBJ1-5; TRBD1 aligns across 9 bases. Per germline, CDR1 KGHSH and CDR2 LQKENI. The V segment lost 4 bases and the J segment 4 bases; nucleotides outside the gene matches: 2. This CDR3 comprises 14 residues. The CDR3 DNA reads TGTGCCAGCTCACAACAGGGGGCAAATCAGCCCCAGCATTTT. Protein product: CASSQQGANQPQHF.

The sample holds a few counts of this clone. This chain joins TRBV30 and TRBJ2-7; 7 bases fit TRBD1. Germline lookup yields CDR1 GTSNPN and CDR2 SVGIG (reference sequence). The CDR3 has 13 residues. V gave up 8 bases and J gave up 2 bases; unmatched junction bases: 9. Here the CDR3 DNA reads TGTGCCGGACAGACAGGGTTGGCCTACGAGCAGTACGTC. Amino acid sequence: CAGQTGLAYEQYV.

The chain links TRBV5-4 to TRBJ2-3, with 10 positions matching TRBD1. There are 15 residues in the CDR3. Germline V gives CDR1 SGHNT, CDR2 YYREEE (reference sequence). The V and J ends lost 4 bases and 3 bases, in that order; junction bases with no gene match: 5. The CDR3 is CASSRTGGRTDTQYF. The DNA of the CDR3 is TGTGCCAGCAGCAGGACAGGGGGTCGAACAGATACGCAGTATTTT. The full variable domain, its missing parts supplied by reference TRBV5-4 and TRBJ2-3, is ETGVTQSPTHLIKTRGQQVTLRCSSQSGHNTVSWYQQALGQGPQFIFQYYREEENGRGNFPPRFSGLQFPNYSSELNVNALELDDSALYLCASSRTGGRTDTQYFGPGTRLTVL.

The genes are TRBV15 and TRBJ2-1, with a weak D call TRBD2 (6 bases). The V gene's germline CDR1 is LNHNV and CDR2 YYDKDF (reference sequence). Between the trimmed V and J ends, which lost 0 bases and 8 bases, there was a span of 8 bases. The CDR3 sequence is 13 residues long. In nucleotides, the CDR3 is TGTGCCACCAGCAGAGATCCGGGGGATGAGCAGTTCTTC. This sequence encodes CATSRDPGDEQFF.

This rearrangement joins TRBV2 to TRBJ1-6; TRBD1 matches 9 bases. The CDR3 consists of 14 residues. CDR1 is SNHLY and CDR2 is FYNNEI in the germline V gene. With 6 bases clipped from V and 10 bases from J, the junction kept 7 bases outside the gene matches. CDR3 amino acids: CASSKQGAQSPLHF. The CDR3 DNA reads TGTGCCAGCAGCAAACAGGGGGCGCAGTCACCCCTCCACTTT.

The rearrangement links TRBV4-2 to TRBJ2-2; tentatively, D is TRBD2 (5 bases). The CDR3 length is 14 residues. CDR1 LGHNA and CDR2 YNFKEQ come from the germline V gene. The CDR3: CATNPGYEAGELFF. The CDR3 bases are TGTGCTACTAATCCGGGATACGAAGCCGGGGAGCTGTTTTTT.

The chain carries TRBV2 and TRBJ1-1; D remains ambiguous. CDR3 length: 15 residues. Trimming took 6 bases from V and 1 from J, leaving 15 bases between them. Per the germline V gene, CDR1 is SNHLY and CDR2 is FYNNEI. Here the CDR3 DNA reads TGTGCCAGCAGCGCCGAGTACAGCCCGAACACTGAAGCTTTCTTT. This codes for CASSAEYSPNTEAFF.

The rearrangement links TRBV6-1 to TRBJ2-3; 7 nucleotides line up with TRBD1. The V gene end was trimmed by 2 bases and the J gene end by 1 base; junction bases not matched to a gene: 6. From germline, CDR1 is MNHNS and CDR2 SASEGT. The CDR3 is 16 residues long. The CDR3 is CASSEFLGTGTDTQYF. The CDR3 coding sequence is TGTGCCAGCAGTGAATTTTTAGGGACAGGCACAGATACGCAGTATTTT.

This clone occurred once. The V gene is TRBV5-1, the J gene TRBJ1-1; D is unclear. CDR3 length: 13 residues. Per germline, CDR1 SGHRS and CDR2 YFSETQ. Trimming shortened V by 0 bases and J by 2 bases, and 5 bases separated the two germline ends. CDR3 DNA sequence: TGCGCCAGCAGCTTGGTCCTCAACACTGAAGCTTTCTTT. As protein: CASSLVLNTEAFF.

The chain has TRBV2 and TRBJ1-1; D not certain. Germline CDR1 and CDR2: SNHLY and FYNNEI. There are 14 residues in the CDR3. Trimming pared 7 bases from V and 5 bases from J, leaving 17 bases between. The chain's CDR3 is CASIWAPGDTEAFF. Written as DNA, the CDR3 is TGTGCCAGCATATGGGCTCCTGGCGATACTGAAGCTTTCTTT. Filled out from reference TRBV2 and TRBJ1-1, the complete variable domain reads EPEVTQTPSHQVTQMGQEVILRCVPISNHLYFYWYRQILGQKVEFLVSFYNNEISEKSEIFDDQFSVERPDGSNFTLKIRSTKLEDSAMYFCASIWAPGDTEAFFGQGTRLTVV.

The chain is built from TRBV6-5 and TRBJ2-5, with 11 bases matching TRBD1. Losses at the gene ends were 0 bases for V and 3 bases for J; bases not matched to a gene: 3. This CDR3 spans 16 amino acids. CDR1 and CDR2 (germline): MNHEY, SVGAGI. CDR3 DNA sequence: TGTGCCAGCAGTTACTCGGGACAGGGGGGCAAAGAGACCCAGTACTTC. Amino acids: CASSYSGQGGKETQYF.

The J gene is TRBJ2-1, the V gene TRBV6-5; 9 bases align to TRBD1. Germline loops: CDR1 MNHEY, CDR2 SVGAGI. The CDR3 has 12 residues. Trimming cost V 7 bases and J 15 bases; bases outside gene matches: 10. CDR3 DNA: TGTGCCAGCACCACGCCGGGACAGGGAGTGTTCTTC. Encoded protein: CASTTPGQGVFF.

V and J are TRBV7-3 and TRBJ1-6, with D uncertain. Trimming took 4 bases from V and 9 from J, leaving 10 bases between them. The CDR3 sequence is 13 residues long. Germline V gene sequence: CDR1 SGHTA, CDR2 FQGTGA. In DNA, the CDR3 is TGTGCCAGCAGCTACGGAGAGGTTTCACCCCTCCACTTT. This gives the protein CASSYGEVSPLHF.

The CDR3 protein is CASSLLGGQGAYEQYF. Here the CDR3 DNA reads TGTGCCAGCAGCTTGCTCGGGGGACAGGGTGCCTACGAGCAGTACTTC. The rearrangement links TRBV5-6 to TRBJ2-7; TRBD1 agrees at 9 bases. Losses at the gene ends were 1 base for V and 2 bases for J; bases not matched to a gene: 7. This CDR3 comprises 16 residues. Germline-derived CDR1 and CDR2 are SGHDT and YYEEEE.

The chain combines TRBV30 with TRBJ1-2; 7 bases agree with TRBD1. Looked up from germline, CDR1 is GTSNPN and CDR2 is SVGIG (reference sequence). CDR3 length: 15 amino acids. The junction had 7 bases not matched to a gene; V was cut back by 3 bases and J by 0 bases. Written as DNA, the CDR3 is TGTGCCTGGAGCGGGGACAGCTACGCTAACTATGGCTACACCTTC. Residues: CAWSGDSYANYGYTF.

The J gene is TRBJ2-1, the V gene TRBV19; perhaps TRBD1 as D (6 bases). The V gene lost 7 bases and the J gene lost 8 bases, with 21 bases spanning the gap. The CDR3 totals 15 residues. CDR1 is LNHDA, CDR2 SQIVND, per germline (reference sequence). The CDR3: CASMPGHPPAYEQFF. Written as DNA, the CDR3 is TGTGCCAGTATGCCGGGACACCCCCCCGCATATGAGCAGTTCTTC.

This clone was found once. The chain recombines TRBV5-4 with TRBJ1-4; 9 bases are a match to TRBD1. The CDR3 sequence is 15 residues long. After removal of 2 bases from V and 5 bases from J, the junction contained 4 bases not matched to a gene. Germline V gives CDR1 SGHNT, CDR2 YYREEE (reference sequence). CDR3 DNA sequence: TGTGCCAGCAGCTTACGGACAGGGGCAAATGAAAAACTGTTTTTT. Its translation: CASSLRTGANEKLFF.